A single sample gave rise to the 18 T cell receptor beta chains below, sequenced in a study of CD8 T cells in ankylosing spondylitis. TCRdb reprocessed the 5' RACE reads with MiXCR, giving one entry per CDR3 protein. The table records tens of thousands of distinct CDR3 sequences, 2.5% to 3% of them present only once. Sequencing was done on a sample of blood, either unsorted or a sorted T cell fraction (not recorded which). These receptors were collected from a female donor with ankylosing spondylitis or in good health (not recorded which).

This clonotype was picked up many times. The chain links TRBV9 to TRBJ2-5, with 11 bases matching TRBD2. The CDR3 runs to 17 residues. Germline V gives CDR1 SGDLS, CDR2 YYNGEE. The V and J ends lost 2 bases and 4 bases, in that order; junction bases with no gene match: 10. The CDR3 region has the DNA TGTGCCAGCAGCGTCCATCCTAGCGGGGGGTCAGGAGAGACCCAGTACTTC. It is translated as CASSVHPSGGSGETQYF.

This clonotype has at least ten counts. The rearrangement joins TRBV9 to TRBJ1-4; D ambiguous. CDR1 SGDLS and CDR2 YYNGEE come from the germline V gene. There are 14 residues in the CDR3. The V gene lost 0 bases and the J gene lost 4 bases, with 7 bases spanning the gap. This CDR3 reads CASSVDPSNEKLFF. DNA for the CDR3: TGTGCCAGCAGCGTAGATCCGAGTAATGAAAAACTGTTTTTT.

Many counts were recorded for this clonotype. The rearrangement joins TRBV9 to TRBJ2-5; 9 bases map to TRBD1. This CDR3 comprises 15 residues. Trimming took 3 bases from V and 2 from J; bases not matched to a gene: 5. CDR1 SGDLS and CDR2 YYNGEE come from the germline V gene. The CDR3 reads CASSGGTGRQETQYF. The CDR3 nucleotides are TGTGCCAGCAGCGGAGGGACAGGGCGGCAAGAGACCCAGTACTTC. Complete variable domain (other parts from reference TRBV9 and TRBJ2-5): DSGVTQTPKHLITATGQRVTLRCSPRSGDLSVYWYQQSLDQGLQFLIQYYNGEERAKGNILERFSAQQFPDLHSELNLSSLELGDSALYFCASSGGTGRQETQYFGPGTRLLVL.

This clonotype was counted many times. The gene calls are TRBV9 and TRBJ2-1, with D possibly called TRBD1 or TRBD2 (6 bases each). V lost 6 bases to trimming and J lost 1 base, with 17 bases between them. The CDR3 has 16 amino acids. CDR1 and CDR2 from the germline V gene are SGDLS and YYNGEE. The CDR3 DNA follows: TGTGCCAGCACGGAGGGGGTAGATTCGTCCTACAATGAGCAGTTCTTC. Translation: CASTEGVDSSYNEQFF.

The table lists this clonotype with many counts. The rearrangement uses TRBV9 and TRBJ1-6, with 10 bases matching TRBD1. Germline CDR1 reads SGDLS; CDR2 reads YYNGEE. Trimming at V came to 4 bases and at J to 10 bases, leaving 5 bases not matched to a gene. The CDR3 extends over 14 amino acids. CDR3 in amino acids: CASSSDRGYSPLHF. CDR3 nucleotides: TGTGCCAGCAGCTCGGACAGGGGGTACTCACCCCTCCACTTT.

This clonotype was counted at least ten times. The chain carries TRBV9 and TRBJ2-7, with 8 nucleotides matching TRBD2. With 0 bases clipped from V and 3 bases from J, the junction kept 5 bases outside the gene matches. CDR1 SGDLS and CDR2 YYNGEE come from the germline V gene. CDR3 length: 15 amino acids. The CDR3 sequence is CASSVGIAGHYEQYF. As DNA, the CDR3 is TGTGCCAGCAGCGTAGGCATAGCGGGGCACTACGAGCAGTACTTC.

This clonotype appeared many times. This chain links TRBV9 with TRBJ2-1; D is possibly TRBD2 (5 bases). The CDR3 extends over 16 amino acids. Germline V gives CDR1 SGDLS, CDR2 YYNGEE. V was trimmed by 4 bases and J by 5 bases, leaving 19 bases between them. The CDR3: CASSLTGSGLNNEQFF. In nucleotides, the CDR3 is TGTGCCAGCAGCCTGACTGGGAGCGGATTAAACAATGAGCAGTTCTTC. Looking up the rest from reference TRBV9 and TRBJ2-1 gives the full variable domain: DSGVTQTPKHLITATGQRVTLRCSPRSGDLSVYWYQQSLDQGLQFLIQYYNGEERAKGNILERFSAQQFPDLHSELNLSSLELGDSALYFCASSLTGSGLNNEQFFGPGTRLTVL.

The sample holds many counts of this clonotype. The chain employs TRBV9 and TRBJ2-1; TRBD1 matches at 7 bases. The CDR3 extends over 14 amino acids. Trimming removed 4 bases from V and 9 bases from J; junction bases left unmatched: 10. The germline CDR1 and CDR2 sequences are SGDLS and YYNGEE. As DNA, the CDR3 is TGTGCCAGCAGCTCACCCCGACAGGGCGGTGAGCAGTTCTTC. Its protein product is CASSSPRQGGEQFF.

This clonotype occurred many times. The V call is TRBV9, the J call TRBJ2-5, with TRBD2 matching 9 bases. Germline trimming cut 2 bases from V and 5 bases from J; bases unmatched to any gene: 7. The length of the CDR3 is 15 residues. Germline CDR1 is SGDLS and CDR2 is YYNGEE. CDR3 nucleotide sequence: TGTGCCAGCAGCGTCGCCGCGGGGGGGCGGGAGACCCAGTACTTC. It encodes CASSVAAGGRETQYF.

This clonotype was detected many times. This chain links TRBV9 with TRBJ2-2; 12 positions match TRBD2. CDR1 and CDR2 (germline): SGDLS, YYNGEE. The CDR3 spans 16 residues. J lost 3 bases, V lost 3 bases, and 3 bases had no gene match. CDR3 bases: TGTGCCAGCAGCGAACTAGCGGGAGGATACACCGGGGAGCTGTTTTTT. It encodes CASSELAGGYTGELFF.

This clonotype was counted ten times or more. The chain links TRBV9 to TRBJ2-2, with D possibly being TRBD1 or TRBD2 (6 bases each). The V gene lost 0 bases and the J gene lost 0 bases, with 12 bases spanning the gap. This CDR3 has 17 residues. The germline V gene has CDR1 SGDLS and CDR2 YYNGEE. CDR3 DNA: TGTGCCAGCAGCGTAGGGGGCGGGACAACGAACACCGGGGAGCTGTTTTTT. Translated: CASSVGGGTTNTGELFF.

This clonotype was detected many times. The genes are TRBV9 and TRBJ2-5; D unclear. CDR1 is SGDLS and CDR2 is YYNGEE in the germline V gene. CDR3 size: 15 residues. V was trimmed by 2 bases and J by 0 bases, leaving 11 bases between them. Written as DNA, the CDR3 is TGTGCCAGCAGCGTGACCGTAACTAACCAAGAGACCCAGTACTTC. The encoded protein is CASSVTVTNQETQYF.

This clonotype was recorded many times. This chain links TRBV9 with TRBJ2-2; 10 positions agree with TRBD1. J lost 5 bases, V lost 4 bases, and 5 bases had no gene match. The CDR3 runs 15 residues. CDR1 and CDR2 (germline): SGDLS, YYNGEE. The CDR3 sequence is CASSRLDRGTGELFF. DNA for the CDR3: TGTGCCAGCAGCCGCTTGGACAGGGGGACCGGGGAGCTGTTTTTT.

The table lists this clonotype with a few counts. The V call is TRBV9, the J call TRBJ2-6; TRBD1 matches 10 bases. The J segment lost 4 bases and the V segment lost 4 bases, leaving 11 bases of the junction unmatched. The CDR3 has 18 residues. The germline V gene encodes CDR1 SGDLS and CDR2 YYNGEE. The CDR3 nucleotides are TGTGCCAGCAGCCTACGGGACAGGGGATGGCTGGGGGCCAACGTCCTGACTTTC. Translating it yields CASSLRDRGWLGANVLTF.

This clonotype was counted ten times or more. The J gene is TRBJ2-7, the V gene TRBV9; D call uncertain. Trimming stripped 0 bases from V and 0 bases from J, with 10 bases between. The germline CDR1 and CDR2 sequences are SGDLS and YYNGEE. CDR3 length: 15 amino acids. The CDR3: CASSVGDTSSYEQYF. The CDR3 coding sequence is TGTGCCAGCAGCGTAGGAGACACGAGCTCCTACGAGCAGTACTTC.

There are many counts of this clonotype. J is TRBJ2-1 and V is TRBV9; 10 bases are shared with TRBD2. V lost 3 bases and J lost 3; bases outside the gene matches: 6. This CDR3 is 16 amino acids long. The germline V gene has CDR1 SGDLS and CDR2 YYNGEE. CDR3 loop: CASSAGSSGGYNEQFF. DNA for the CDR3: TGTGCCAGCAGCGCCGGGTCTAGCGGGGGCTACAATGAGCAGTTCTTC.

There are many counts of this clonotype. The chain employs TRBV9 and TRBJ2-2, with TRBD2 identical over 11 bases. With 0 bases clipped from V and 7 bases from J, the junction kept 5 bases outside the gene matches. The CDR3 loop spans 16 amino acids. Germline V gives CDR1 SGDLS, CDR2 YYNGEE. The CDR3 nucleotides are TGTGCCAGCAGCGTAGGACTAGCGGGATCGGTCGGGGAGCTGTTTTTT. It specifies CASSVGLAGSVGELFF.

This clonotype has a count of ten or more. The chain recombines TRBV9 with TRBJ2-1; D ambiguous. Germline CDR1 reads SGDLS; CDR2 reads YYNGEE. The CDR3 runs 16 residues. Trimming took off 0 bases at V and 0 bases at J, with 10 bases between the two ends. This CDR3 reads CASSVGIRSSYNEQFF. In nucleotides, the CDR3 is TGTGCCAGCAGCGTAGGGATAAGGAGCTCCTACAATGAGCAGTTCTTC. The full variable domain, in which reference TRBV9 and TRBJ2-1 provide the parts outside the CDR3, is DSGVTQTPKHLITATGQRVTLRCSPRSGDLSVYWYQQSLDQGLQFLIQYYNGEERAKGNILERFSAQQFPDLHSELNLSSLELGDSALYFCASSVGIRSSYNEQFFGPGTRLTVL.